Shown below are 30 T cell receptor beta chains from a single sample sequenced in a study of beta chain features in type 1 diabetes. Study-level results: Within each of all four CD4+ subsets, Type 1 diabetes patients had TCRB CDR3s that were moderately but significantly shorter.

The investigators reverse transcribed all of the isolated RNA, so they sequenced expressed TCRB transcripts. Assay: immunoSEQ multiplex PCR; the TCRdb copy retains only in-frame clones and omits some. The data contain hundreds of thousands of clones, roughly 13% of them singletons. Antigen specificity for these receptors is unknown. What was sequenced was naive CD4+ T cells from blood. These receptors came from a man between 18 and 29 years old with type 1 diabetes.

This clone has a handful of counts. The chain recombines TRBV5-4 with TRBJ1-1; D is uncertain. This CDR3 contains 13 residues. CDR1 and CDR2 (germline): SGHNT, YYREEE (reference sequence). V was shortened by 4 bases and J by 1 base, with 8 bases between the two germline ends. The CDR3 DNA reads as TGTGCCAGCAGCGTGGACCGGAACACTGAAGCTTTCTTT. Its translation is CASSVDRNTEAFF. Based on the CDR3 plus reference TRBV5-4 and TRBJ1-1, the full variable domain is ETGVTQSPTHLIKTRGQQVTLRCSSQSGHNTVSWYQQALGQGPQFIFQYYREEENGRGNFPPRFSGLQFPNYSSELNVNALELDDSALYLCASSVDRNTEAFFGQGTRLTVV.

This sequence joins TRBV19 and TRBJ2-5; tentatively, D is TRBD2 (6 bases). This CDR3 spans 13 amino acids. The germline V gene has CDR1 LNHDA and CDR2 SQIVND (reference sequence). The V gene lost 6 bases and the J gene lost 1 base, with 9 bases spanning the gap. CDR3 DNA sequence: TGTGCCAGTAGGGGACTCATCCAAGAGACCCAGTACTTC. Translation gives CASRGLIQETQYF.

This sequence joins TRBV14 and TRBJ2-3; D possibly uses TRBD1 or TRBD2 (5 bases each). Per the germline V gene, CDR1 is SGHDN and CDR2 is FVKESK. The length of the CDR3 is 12 residues. The V end was cut by 2 bases, the J end by 6 bases, with 6 bases between. The CDR3 is CASSQWGDTQYF. CDR3 DNA: TGTGCCAGCAGCCAATGGGGGGATACGCAGTATTTT.

As for this clone: Mismatch with germline at one junction end may stem from a read error. The chain couples TRBV4-1 to TRBJ2-5; 12 bases agree with TRBD2. This CDR3 is built from 15 residues. CDR1 and CDR2 (germline): MGHRA, YSYEKL. CDR3 region: CASSPLAGGPEIQYF. DNA of the CDR3: TGCGCCAGCAGCCCCCTAGCGGGGGGGCCAGAGATCCAGTACTTC.

The chain carries TRBV4-1 and TRBJ2-3; tentative D call: TRBD2 (6 bases). Trimming removed 1 base from V and 2 bases from J, with 16 bases in between. CDR1 is MGHRA and CDR2 is YSYEKL in the germline V gene. CDR3 length equals 17 residues. CDR3 coding DNA: TGCGCCAGCAGCCAAGCACCATTCGGGGGAGTCACAGATACGCAGTATTTT. Its protein is CASSQAPFGGVTDTQYF.

The CDR3 DNA is TGTGCCAGCAGCAAAGACAGGAGGGGGTCAACAAATGAGCAGTTCTTC. Residues: CASSKDRRGSTNEQFF. J is TRBJ2-1 and V is TRBV21-1. TRBV21-1 is deemed a pseudogene. The CDR3 has 16 amino acids.

This clone has a handful of counts. This rearrangement joins TRBV2 to TRBJ1-2; perhaps TRBD1 as D (6 bases). The CDR3 length is 14 residues. Trimming left V 2 bases short and J 5 bases short, with 12 bases between. Germline assignment: CDR1 SNHLY and CDR2 FYNNEI. The CDR3 region is CASSERWDTYGYTF. In DNA form, the CDR3 reads TGTGCCAGCAGTGAACGCTGGGACACATATGGCTACACCTTC.

J is TRBJ2-2 and V is TRBV5-1; 7 bases align to TRBD1. Looked up from germline, CDR1 is SGHRS and CDR2 is YFSETQ. The CDR3 consists of 16 residues. After removal of 3 bases from V and 5 bases from J, the junction contained 10 bases not matched to a gene. The CDR3 sequence is CASSYLTGRGTGELFF. The CDR3 DNA is TGCGCCAGCAGCTATTTGACAGGGAGAGGAACCGGGGAGCTGTTTTTT.

This chain joins TRBV13 and TRBJ1-2; D possibly corresponds to TRBD1 (6 bases). Germline V gene lookup returns CDR1 PRHDT and CDR2 FYEKMQ (reference sequence). There are 15 residues in the CDR3. Trimming took 5 bases from V and 6 from J, leaving 19 bases between them. CDR3 residues: CASSPRQGRIHGYTF. The CDR3, as DNA: TGTGCCAGCAGCCCTAGGCAGGGGAGGATCCATGGCTACACCTTC.

The chain uses TRBV5-1 and TRBJ2-7, with 7 bases that match TRBD1. The CDR3 is 13 residues long. V lost 7 bases to trimming and J lost 0 bases; unmatched junction nucleotides: 4. Germline V CDR1 and CDR2: SGHRS, YFSETQ. CDR3 region: CASGRDSSYEQYF. CDR3 DNA: TGCGCCAGCGGACGGGACAGCTCCTACGAGCAGTACTTC.

With respect to this clone: A read error may account for a junction end that differs from germline. The genes are TRBV7-7 and TRBJ2-7; TRBD2 is a possible D gene (6 bases). There are 16 residues in the CDR3. Germline CDR1 reads SSHAT; CDR2 reads FNYEAQ (reference sequence). CDR3 DNA sequence: TGTGCTAGCAGTCCTCGGCCCCGCCGGGGGACCTACGAGCAGTACTTC. Translation: CASSPRPRRGTYEQYF.

This clone was seen a handful of times. The rearrangement links TRBV6-6 to TRBJ1-6, with D perhaps matching TRBD1 (6 bases). Germline CDR1 is MNHNY and CDR2 is SVGAGI (reference sequence). Between the trimmed V and J ends, which lost 2 bases and 4 bases, there was a span of 12 bases. CDR3 length equals 16 residues. CDR3 bases: TGTGCCAGCAGTTACGGGGGCAGGTTGTATAATTCACCCCTCCACTTT. This codes for CASSYGGRLYNSPLHF.

The chain couples TRBV19 to TRBJ2-6, with D possibly called TRBD1 or TRBD2 (5 bases each). The V end was cut by 2 bases, the J end by 2 bases, with 7 bases between. Looked up from germline, CDR1 is LNHDA and CDR2 is SQIVND (reference sequence). There are 15 residues in the CDR3. The CDR3 nucleotides read TGTGCCAGTAGTATACGAGGGGCTGGGGCCAACGTCCTGACTTTC. Its protein product is CASSIRGAGANVLTF.

The chain carries TRBV4-1 and TRBJ2-5; the D gene could be TRBD1 or TRBD2 (5 bases each). The germline gives CDR1 MGHRA, CDR2 YSYEKL. The V gene lost 5 bases and the J gene lost 2 bases, with 15 bases spanning the gap. This CDR3 is 15 amino acids long. The CDR3 DNA reads as TGCGCCAGCAGCAGAAGTCCGGGGCAGCAAGAGACCCAGTACTTC. Protein sequence: CASSRSPGQQETQYF.

The rearrangement uses TRBV7-2 and TRBJ1-6; 8 positions agree with TRBD1. V lost 6 bases and J lost 9; bases outside the gene matches: 13. CDR3 length equals 16 residues. Germline V lookup: CDR1 SGHTA, CDR2 FQGNSA. The CDR3 protein is CASSPTSGGHASPLHF. CDR3 DNA: TGTGCCAGCAGTCCAACATCAGGGGGCCATGCTTCACCCCTCCACTTT.

A few counts support this clone. Other DNA sequences of this sample code for an identical CDR3. The chain uses TRBV7-2 and TRBJ1-2; perhaps TRBD1 as D (6 bases). Per germline, CDR1 SGHTA and CDR2 FQGNSA. The V end was cut by 5 bases, the J end by 2 bases, with 9 bases between. The CDR3 consists of 13 residues. The DNA for the CDR3 is TGTGCCAGCAGCCCGGACAGAAACTATGGCTACACCTTC. Amino acids: CASSPDRNYGYTF.

This clone has only a few counts. This chain links TRBV27 with TRBJ2-5; 8 positions agree with TRBD2. The J segment lost 2 bases and the V segment lost 5 bases, leaving 13 bases of the junction unmatched. This CDR3 region has 17 residues. Germline V gives CDR1 MNHEY, CDR2 SMNVEV (reference sequence). CDR3 region: CASSQIPRGGIQETQYF. The CDR3 nucleotides read TGTGCCAGCAGTCAAATTCCCCGGGGGGGGATACAAGAGACCCAGTACTTC.

This clone was recorded a few times. This chain uses TRBV2 with TRBJ2-4; no definite D call. The CDR3 extends over 14 amino acids. CDR1 and CDR2 (germline): SNHLY, FYNNEI. Trimming cost V 0 bases and J 6 bases, with 9 bases left between them. DNA for the CDR3: TGTGCCAGCAGTGAAGCGCTTTCTCGAAACATTCAGTACTTC. It is translated as CASSEALSRNIQYF.

This clone has just a few counts. CDR3 region: CASSLGSGDEQYF. In DNA form, the CDR3 reads TGTGCCAGCAGCTTAGGAAGCGGGGACGAGCAGTACTTC. The chain has TRBV7-9 and TRBJ2-7; 7 bases are shared with TRBD2. Germline assignment: CDR1 SEHNR and CDR2 FQNEAQ (reference sequence). Trimming took 1 base from V and 5 from J; bases not matched to a gene: 2. This CDR3 region has 13 residues.

The rearrangement uses TRBV19 and TRBJ2-1, with a weak D call TRBD2 (5 bases). CDR1 and CDR2 from the germline V gene are LNHDA and SQIVND (reference sequence). Trimming removed 6 bases from V and 9 bases from J, with 21 bases in between. The length of the CDR3 is 15 residues. CDR3 protein: CASRSWTHRGSEQFF. Here the CDR3 DNA reads TGTGCCAGTAGATCCTGGACGCACCGGGGTAGTGAGCAGTTCTTC.

This clone was found a few times. Other nucleotide sequences in the sample specify the same CDR3. The chain couples TRBV7-9 to TRBJ1-4; TRBD1 might be the D (6 bases). CDR1 is SEHNR, CDR2 FQNEAQ, per germline (reference sequence). CDR3 length: 15 amino acids. V lost 5 bases, J lost 2 bases, and 12 bases lay in between. Written as DNA, the CDR3 is TGTGCCAGCAGCCCTCCGGGGGGCACTAATGAAAAACTGTTTTTT. Encoded protein: CASSPPGGTNEKLFF.

This clone was detected only a few times. J is TRBJ1-5 and V is TRBV18; D is perhaps TRBD1 (6 bases). Germline V gene lookup returns CDR1 KGHSH and CDR2 LQKENI. CDR3 length: 15 residues. Trimming stripped 5 bases from V and 3 bases from J, with 14 bases between. This CDR3 is CASSSQDSTNQPQHF. In DNA form, the CDR3 reads TGTGCCAGCTCAAGCCAGGACAGCACCAATCAGCCCCAGCATTTT.

This clone was seen a few times. The chain joins TRBV10-3 to TRBJ2-7, with 10 bases identical to TRBD1. V lost 6 bases to trimming and J lost 2 bases; unmatched junction nucleotides: 4. Germline V gene sequence: CDR1 ENHRY, CDR2 SYGVKD. There are 14 residues in the CDR3. The CDR3 spells CAIRKGQGTYEQYF. The CDR3 nucleotides are TGTGCCATCAGGAAGGGACAGGGGACCTACGAGCAGTACTTC.

There are a few counts of this clone. The chain joins TRBV9 to TRBJ1-2; no reliable D call. The CDR3 has 15 residues. Between the trimmed V and J ends, which lost 4 bases and 4 bases, there was a span of 17 bases. From germline, CDR1 is SGDLS and CDR2 YYNGEE. Here the CDR3 DNA reads TGTGCCAGCAGCCCCCAGCCCGGGAGCGGCTATGGCTACACCTTC. Translating it yields CASSPQPGSGYGYTF.

The chain carries TRBV10-3 and TRBJ1-2, with D possibly TRBD1 on 5 matching bases. V was pared by 10 bases and J by 1 base, with 19 bases between. This CDR3 spans 15 amino acids. CDR1 and CDR2 from the germline V gene are ENHRY and SYGVKD. The CDR3 coding sequence is TGTGCCACCGACCCAAGCGGGGCAGATAACTATGGCTACACCTTC. Translated: CATDPSGADNYGYTF.

This clone has more than one count but fewer than ten. The J gene is TRBJ2-1, the V gene TRBV6-1; TRBD2 agrees at 11 bases. The CDR3 runs to 13 residues. Germline V gives CDR1 MNHNS, CDR2 SASEGT. The V gene end was trimmed by 9 bases and the J gene end by 9 bases; junction bases not matched to a gene: 7. The CDR3 nucleotides read TGTGCCAGTTTCACTAGCGGGAGAGGTGAGCAGTTCTTC. Translated: CASFTSGRGEQFF.

The table lists this clone with a few counts. The chain recombines TRBV13 with TRBJ2-7; possibly TRBD1 or TRBD2 for D (5 bases each). V lost 3 bases and J 6 bases, leaving 9 bases between the germline ends. CDR3 length: 12 amino acids. Germline loops: CDR1 PRHDT, CDR2 FYEKMQ (reference sequence). The CDR3 DNA reads as TGTGCCAGCAGCTTGGGGACGACCGAGCAGTACTTC. Its translation: CASSLGTTEQYF.

The J gene is TRBJ2-1, the V gene TRBV27; maybe TRBD1 (6 bases). The CDR3 extends over 17 amino acids. V lost 5 bases and J 0 bases, leaving 17 bases between the germline ends. Germline V lookup: CDR1 MNHEY, CDR2 SMNVEV (reference sequence). The CDR3 sequence: CASSPQGPISSYNEQFF. The CDR3 DNA sequence: TGTGCCAGCAGTCCACAGGGACCGATCAGCTCCTACAATGAGCAGTTCTTC.

This clone was seen a few times. The chain carries TRBV7-9 and TRBJ1-4; a possible D gene is TRBD1 (6 bases). V gave up 5 bases and J gave up 7 bases, with 14 bases separating them. The germline V gene has CDR1 SEHNR and CDR2 FQNEAQ (reference sequence). The CDR3 has 14 amino acids. The CDR3 DNA is TGTGCCAGCAGCCCGAGAACAGGGTCTGAAAAACTGTTTTTT. It encodes CASSPRTGSEKLFF.

V gene TRBV6-1 combines with J gene TRBJ1-1, with TRBD1 as a possible D gene (6 bases). Trimming left V 8 bases short and J 5 bases short, with 15 bases between. This CDR3 has 13 amino acids. Germline V CDR1 and CDR2: MNHNS, SASEGT. The CDR3 protein is CASGNRVRTEAFF. CDR3 nucleotide sequence: TGTGCCAGCGGAAACAGGGTAAGGACTGAAGCTTTCTTT.